Following are 10 T cell receptor beta chains from one sample sequenced in a study of identifying expanded T cells in peripheral blood. Here immunoSEQ multiplex PCR was the method, and the copy in TCRdb shows in-frame clones only, minus some. The sample shows some 90,000 clones, about 86% of them seen only once. The sequencing input was blood. These receptors all come from a person aged 18-69 years in good health.

The V call is TRBV4-3, the J call TRBJ1-6, with TRBD1 matching over 10 bases. V dropped 4 bases and J dropped 9; count of bases not matched to a gene: 6. Looked up from germline, CDR1 is LGHNA and CDR2 is YSLEER. The length of the CDR3 is 15 residues. Here the CDR3 reads CASSPSTGGGSPLHF. The CDR3, as DNA: TGCGCCAGCAGCCCTTCGACAGGGGGCGGTTCACCCCTCCACTTT.

This CDR3 is CASQLSPVSSYNEQFF. The CDR3 bases are TGTGCCAGTCAACTGTCGCCGGTTAGCTCCTACAATGAGCAGTTCTTC. This chain links TRBV19 with TRBJ2-1; D is unclear. This CDR3 has 16 amino acids. V lost 8 bases and J lost 0, with 17 bases in between. Germline assignment: CDR1 LNHDA and CDR2 SQIVND (reference sequence).

The chain is built from TRBV27 and TRBJ1-4; D call uncertain. The CDR3 covers 16 residues. Trimming stripped 1 base from V and 1 base from J, with 10 bases between. CDR1 is MNHEY, CDR2 SMNVEV, per germline (reference sequence). In DNA, the CDR3 is TGTGCCAGCAGTTTATATGGGGAGAGAACTAATGAAAAACTGTTTTTT. This gives the protein CASSLYGERTNEKLFF.

This chain joins TRBV18 and TRBJ2-7; D might be TRBD1 (6 bases). CDR1 and CDR2 (germline): KGHSH, LQKENI. The CDR3 is 15 amino acids. The ends were cut back, 9 bases at V and 2 bases at J, with 20 bases in the middle. CDR3 DNA sequence: TGTGCCAGTTCAGTTCTCCGGACAGTGACCTACGAGCAGTACTTC. It specifies CASSVLRTVTYEQYF.

This chain links TRBV7-2 with TRBJ1-1, with TRBD1 matching over 8 bases. This CDR3 is 15 amino acids long. V shed 2 bases, J shed 3 bases, and the junction held 5 bases outside the gene matches. The germline V gene has CDR1 SGHTA and CDR2 FQGNSA. The CDR3 sequence is CASSLFSGGDTEAFF. CDR3 bases: TGTGCCAGCAGCTTATTTTCAGGGGGCGACACTGAAGCTTTCTTT.

The chain carries TRBV18 and TRBJ2-2, with D unclear. Trimming pared 0 bases from V and 7 bases from J, leaving 12 bases between. CDR1 KGHSH and CDR2 LQKENI come from the germline V gene. This CDR3 is 15 amino acids long. The CDR3 coding sequence is TGTGCCAGCTCACCACCGAGCGATTTCGGCGGGGAGCTGTTTTTT. Translation: CASSPPSDFGGELFF.

J is TRBJ2-7 and V is TRBV7-9; D is uncertain. CDR1 and CDR2 from the germline V gene are SEHNR and FQNEAQ (reference sequence). The CDR3 contains 11 residues. Trimming removed 4 bases at V and 4 bases at J, with 5 bases between. CDR3 nucleotide sequence: TGTGCCAGCAGCTGGGATTACGAGCAGTACTTC. This encodes CASSWDYEQYF.

V usage is TRBV9 and J usage is TRBJ2-3; 11 bases align to TRBD2. This CDR3 is 17 amino acids long. Germline V gene data show CDR1 as SGDLS and CDR2 as YYNGEE. V was pared by 1 base and J by 2 bases, with 6 bases of the junction left unmatched. The CDR3 reads CASSVPSGGLYTDTQYF. In DNA, the CDR3 is TGTGCCAGCAGCGTACCTAGCGGGGGGTTATACACAGATACGCAGTATTTT.

J is TRBJ1-5 and V is TRBV19; D remains unclear. V gave up 0 bases and J gave up 0 bases, with 12 bases separating them. Germline V CDR1 and CDR2: LNHDA, SQIVND (reference sequence). This CDR3 is built from 17 residues. CDR3 bases: TGTGCCAGTAGTATAGACCCCGAACAGTATAGCAATCAGCCCCAGCATTTT. It codes for CASSIDPEQYSNQPQHF.

The chain links TRBV5-4 to TRBJ2-7; 7 bases align to TRBD1. V trimming: 4 bases; J trimming: 5 bases; junction bases outside the gene matches: 6. The CDR3 runs 13 residues. In germline, CDR1 is SGHNT, CDR2 YYREEE (reference sequence). The CDR3 coding sequence is TGTGCCAGCAGCCCGACAGGGATCGACGAGCAGTACTTC. Protein: CASSPTGIDEQYF. The complete variable domain, with remaining parts taken from reference TRBV5-4 and TRBJ2-7, reads ETGVTQSPTHLIKTRGQQVTLRCSSQSGHNTVSWYQQALGQGPQFIFQYYREEENGRGNFPPRFSGLQFPNYSSELNVNALELDDSALYLCASSPTGIDEQYFGPGTRLTVT.